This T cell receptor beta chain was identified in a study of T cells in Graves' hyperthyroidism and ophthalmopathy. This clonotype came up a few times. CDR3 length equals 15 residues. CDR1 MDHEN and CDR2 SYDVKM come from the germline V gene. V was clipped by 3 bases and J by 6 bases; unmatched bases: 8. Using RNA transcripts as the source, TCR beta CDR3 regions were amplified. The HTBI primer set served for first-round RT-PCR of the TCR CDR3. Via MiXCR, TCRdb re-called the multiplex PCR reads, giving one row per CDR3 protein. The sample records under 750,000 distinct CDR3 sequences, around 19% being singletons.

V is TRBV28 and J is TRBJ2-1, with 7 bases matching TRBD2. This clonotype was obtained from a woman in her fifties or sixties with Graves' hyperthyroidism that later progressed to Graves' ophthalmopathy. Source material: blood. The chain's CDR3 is CASSFLPGGSNEQFF. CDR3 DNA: TGTGCCAGCAGTTTCCTTCCGGGAGGATCCAATGAGCAGTTCTTC.